This T cell receptor (beta chain) is from a study of cytomegalovirus exposure and HLA in healthy donors. The PCR had 60 Vbeta and 13 Jbeta primers. Sequenced by immunoSEQ multiplex PCR; TCRdb stores in-frame clones only, minus some. The sample yields around 200,000 clones, 70% to 85% seen once. This receptor was identified in a girl aged 2-10 years in good health and CMV-seronegative. The source material was PBMCs.

CDR3 coding DNA: TGTGCCAGCAGCTATGGACTAGCGGGAGGGATCGGGAATGAGCAGTTCTTC. Translated, it gives CASSYGLAGGIGNEQFF. The chain employs TRBV2 and TRBJ2-1, with TRBD2 matching 15 bases. Trimming removed 6 bases from V and 7 bases from J; junction bases left unmatched: 10. This CDR3 comprises 17 residues. In germline, CDR1 is SNHLY, CDR2 FYNNEI.